The clone carrying this TCR beta chain was counted only a few times. Its specificity is not known. The sample is drawn from a study of early T cells in non-severe SARS-CoV-2 infection. The CDR3 is 14 residues long. Germline CDR1 is SGDLS and CDR2 is YYNGEE. V gave up 0 bases and J gave up 5 bases, with 9 bases separating them. Study-level findings and limits: CD4 and private specificities were missed by VDJdb matching, which favored anti-spike CD8 responses.

TCRdb fed the 5' RACE reads into MiXCR, producing one record per CDR3 protein. This table has 30,000 to 40,000 distinct CDR3 sequences, around 7% appearing once. The clonotype was recovered from an adult who was a healthcare worker with PCR-confirmed SARS-CoV-2 infection or an uninfected control (not recorded which). J is TRBJ2-1 and V is TRBV9; TRBD2 might be the D (6 bases). Sequencing was performed on whole blood, taken at baseline. This CDR3 is CASSVDGRDNEQFF. The CDR3 region has the DNA TGTGCCAGCAGCGTAGACGGGAGAGACAATGAGCAGTTCTTC.